The source of this T cell receptor (beta chain) is a study of T cell changes during pregnancy in multiple sclerosis. Produced via immunoSEQ multiplex PCR; TCRdb's table is partial and in-frame only. The sample contains tens of thousands of clones, about 90% of which appear only once. Germline V gene sequence: CDR1 KGHSH, CDR2 LQKENI. Trimming stripped 5 bases from V and 8 bases from J, with 15 bases between. This CDR3 is 13 amino acids long. The chain couples TRBV18 to TRBJ1-1, with D possibly being TRBD1 (6 bases). Sequences were derived from CD4+ T cells from peripheral blood mononuclear cells, sampled in the second trimester of pregnancy. The receptor comes from a female donor with multiple sclerosis, enrolled in a pregnancy study. The CDR3 sequence is CASSARDISEAFF. The DNA of the CDR3 is TGTGCCAGCTCAGCACGGGACATCTCCGAAGCTTTCTTT. The full variable domain, with the rest looked up from reference TRBV18 and TRBJ1-1, is NAGVMQNPRHLVRRRGQEARLRCSPMKGHSHVYWYRQLPEEGLKFMVYLQKENIIDESGMPKERFSAEFPKEGPSILRIQQVVRGDSAAYFCASSARDISEAFFGQGTRLTVV.